This TCR beta chain was sequenced during a study of cytomegalovirus exposure and HLA in healthy donors. Study information: Approximately 85 million unique TCRs from HLA-typed donors made up an early data release.

CDR1 is SGHDT and CDR2 is YYEEEE in the germline V gene. The CDR3 extends over 12 amino acids. The ends lost 4 bases at V and 8 bases at J; junction bases unmatched: 5. This clone showed up just a few times. The PCR employed 60 Vbeta primers together with 13 Jbeta primers. Assay: immunoSEQ multiplex PCR; the TCRdb copy retains only in-frame clones and omits some. This table holds 200,000 to 250,000 clones, roughly 79% found once. The receptor was derived from a woman in her forties in good health and CMV-seronegative. The chain carries TRBV5-6 and TRBJ1-2; 7 bases are shared with TRBD1. Sequencing was performed on PBMCs. This chain's CDR3 is CASSAQGRGYTF. CDR3 nucleotides: TGTGCCAGCAGCGCACAGGGGAGAGGCTACACCTTC.